This entry describes one T cell receptor beta chain. PCR used 60 Vbeta primers and 13 Jbeta primers. Measured with immunoSEQ multiplex PCR; TCRdb has only the in-frame clones, and not every one. The sample has roughly 110,000 clones, and its top ten clones hold around 7%. This sample stems from a study of cytomegalovirus exposure and HLA in healthy donors. Trimming took 8 bases from V and 1 from J; bases not matched to a gene: 10. The CDR3 extends over 15 amino acids. Germline values: CDR1 SNHLY, CDR2 FYNNEI. Sequenced: PBMCs. This chain uses TRBV2 with TRBJ2-5, with 7 bases that match TRBD1. This TCR was recovered from a man aged 35 to 55 in good health and CMV-seropositive. For the CDR3, the DNA is TGTGCCAGCCGTCGAGTAGGGGGCGGCCAAGAGACCCAGTACTTC. Translation gives CASRRVGGGQETQYF.